Sequencing of this TCR beta chain was carried out in a study of graft-versus-host responses after intestinal transplantation. Co-plating was performed using roughly 200,000 CFSE-labeled responder cells and roughly 200,000 irradiated, violet-dye-labeled stimulator cells. Profiled with immunoSEQ multiplex PCR; TCRdb holds only in-frame clones, not every one. The data show roughly 15,000 clones, around a third seen once. Within the sample, this clone is medium-sized. After removal of 0 bases from V and 5 bases from J, the junction contained 3 bases not matched to a gene. CDR1 and CDR2 (germline): KGHSY, FQNENV. The CDR3 sequence is 14 residues long.

The specimen was alloreactive CD4+ T cells from a mixed lymphocyte reaction culture, collected before intestinal transplant. Subset noted: CFSE-low proliferating T cells sorted from approximately 6-day pre-transplant mixed lymphocyte reaction (GvH or HvG direction). This receptor was obtained from a human patient who received an intestinal transplant. The chain carries TRBV16 and TRBJ1-1; 7 nucleotides match TRBD1. The CDR3 protein is CASSQSPGGTEAFF. The CDR3 coding sequence is TGTGCCAGCAGCCAATCGCCAGGGGGGACTGAAGCTTTCTTT.